These 28 T cell receptor beta chains originate from one sample sequenced in a study of blood T cell repertoires in COVID-19. Libraries were prepared by immunoSEQ multiplex PCR; TCRdb keeps only in-frame clonotypes and omits some of them. The sample has 65,000 to 95,000 clones, approximately 80% seen once. The sample comprised peripheral blood. These receptor sequences come from a man older than 75 with active or convalescent COVID-19.

Points on this clone: The sample holds other DNA sequences that translate to the same CDR3. This sequence joins TRBV6-5 and TRBJ1-4, with D possibly being TRBD1 (6 bases). The CDR3 spans 14 residues. Between the trimmed V and J ends, which lost 6 bases and 2 bases, there was a span of 10 bases. Germline V gene data show CDR1 as MNHEY and CDR2 as SVGAGI. CDR3 sequence (DNA): TGTGCCAGCAGCTACGACAGGACTAATGAAAAACTGTTTTTT. Encoded protein: CASSYDRTNEKLFF.

The chain joins TRBV6-5 to TRBJ2-2; D may be TRBD1 (6 bases). V lost 6 bases, J lost 3 bases, and 11 bases lay in between. This CDR3 comprises 14 residues. Germline V lookup: CDR1 MNHEY, CDR2 SVGAGI. The CDR3 sequence: CASSVGTYTGELFF. The CDR3 DNA reads as TGTGCCAGCAGCGTAGGGACATACACCGGGGAGCTGTTTTTT.

This chain connects TRBV2 to TRBJ1-1, with TRBD1 matching over 7 bases. Per the germline V gene, CDR1 is SNHLY and CDR2 is FYNNEI. The CDR3 is made up of 14 amino acids. Trimming cost V 6 bases and J 0 bases; bases outside gene matches: 4. CDR3 amino acids: CASRTGTMNTEAFF. Here the CDR3 DNA reads TGTGCCAGCAGGACAGGGACCATGAACACTGAAGCTTTCTTT.

The chain recombines TRBV6-4 with TRBJ1-4; D gene unclear. Trimming removed 9 bases from V and 0 bases from J, with 11 bases in between. The CDR3 is 14 amino acids. The germline V gene has CDR1 MRHNA and CDR2 SNTAGT. The CDR3 spells CARLEHATNEKLFF. The CDR3 coding sequence is TGTGCCAGACTAGAACACGCAACTAATGAAAAACTGTTTTTT.

The chain links TRBV5-1 to TRBJ1-4, with D maybe TRBD1 (5 bases). The V gene's germline CDR1 is SGHRS and CDR2 YFSETQ. The V and J ends lost 4 bases and 1 base respectively, with 11 bases between them. The CDR3 length is 15 residues. As DNA, the CDR3 is TGCGCCAGCAGCCCTGGGAGGGGAACTAATGAAAAACTGTTTTTT. It is translated as CASSPGRGTNEKLFF.

On this clone: Other nucleotide sequences in the sample specify the same CDR3. This sequence joins TRBV15 and TRBJ1-3; 8 bases line up with TRBD1. The CDR3 contains 15 residues. Germline V lookup: CDR1 LNHNV, CDR2 YYDKDF (reference sequence). The V gene end was trimmed by 0 bases and the J gene end by 4 bases; junction bases not matched to a gene: 2. The CDR3 DNA reads as TGTGCCACCAGCAGAGATCGGGACAGGGGAAACACCATATATTTT. Translating it yields CATSRDRDRGNTIYF.

The CDR3 DNA is TGTGCCAGCAGTGAACCCCGGACAGGGGAAAGCTCCTATAATTCACCCCTCCACTTT. As protein: CASSEPRTGESSYNSPLHF. V is TRBV6-1 and J is TRBJ1-6; 9 bases are a match to TRBD1. The ends lost 2 bases at V and 0 bases at J; junction bases unmatched: 8. Germline loops: CDR1 MNHNS, CDR2 SASEGT. CDR3 length equals 19 residues.

CDR3 loop: CASEVRNEQYV. CDR3 nucleotides: TGTGCCAGCGAGGTTCGGAACGAGCAGTACGTC. The chain recombines TRBV2 with TRBJ2-7; no firm D call. Germline lookup yields CDR1 SNHLY and CDR2 FYNNEI. This CDR3 has 11 residues. Trimming removed 8 bases from V and 5 bases from J, with 10 bases in between.

The chain's CDR3 is CSVGQGTGQPQHF. The CDR3, as DNA: TGCAGCGTTGGACAGGGGACAGGGCAGCCCCAGCATTTT. The V gene is TRBV29-1, the J gene TRBJ1-5; 9 bases are a match to TRBD1. V lost 4 bases to trimming and J lost 7 bases; unmatched junction nucleotides: 5. The CDR3 spans 13 residues. The germline gives CDR1 SQVTM, CDR2 ANQGSEA.

The chain joins TRBV19 to TRBJ2-1; weak D call: TRBD2 (5 bases). CDR1 and CDR2 from the germline V gene are LNHDA and SQIVND (reference sequence). V was shortened by 3 bases and J by 0 bases, with 6 bases between the two germline ends. The CDR3 contains 14 residues. The CDR3 region is CASSMTNSYNEQFF. In DNA, the CDR3 is TGTGCCAGTAGTATGACTAACTCCTACAATGAGCAGTTCTTC.

The chain employs TRBV29-1 and TRBJ2-3, with 7 bases fitting TRBD1. V dropped 3 bases and J dropped 4; count of bases not matched to a gene: 4. The CDR3 is made up of 13 amino acids. The germline gives CDR1 SQVTM, CDR2 ANQGSEA. The CDR3 DNA follows: TGCAGCGTTGAGAGGGACAGTTCAGATACGCAGTATTTT. Translation: CSVERDSSDTQYF.

J is TRBJ2-5 and V is TRBV30; 8 bases line up with TRBD2. The CDR3 spans 16 residues. Looked up from germline, CDR1 is GTSNPN and CDR2 is SVGIG (reference sequence). The junction had 11 bases not matched to a gene; V was cut back by 5 bases and J by 0 bases. The CDR3 loop reads CAWLRGDNWYQETQYF. As DNA, the CDR3 is TGTGCCTGGCTGCGGGGGGACAACTGGTACCAAGAGACCCAGTACTTC.

This chain links TRBV11-3 with TRBJ1-2; the D gene is possibly TRBD1 (6 bases). The germline gives CDR1 SGHNT, CDR2 YENEEA. The CDR3 spans 16 residues. Trimming cost V 0 bases and J 6 bases, with 17 bases left between them. The CDR3 loop is CASSLDGLRGTNGYTF. The CDR3, as DNA: TGTGCCAGCAGCTTAGACGGTTTAAGGGGGACGAATGGCTACACCTTC.

The rearrangement joins TRBV27 to TRBJ2-2, with a possible D match to TRBD2 (6 bases). The germline V gene encodes CDR1 MNHEY and CDR2 SMNVEV (reference sequence). Trimming left V 4 bases short and J 8 bases short, with 17 bases between. This CDR3 is built from 15 residues. CDR3 amino acids: CASSSLGTEGGELFF. As DNA, the CDR3 is TGTGCCAGCAGTTCCCTCGGGACGGAGGGTGGGGAGCTGTTTTTT.

About this clone: The junction does not match germline at one end; this may be a read error. The chain is built from TRBV5-4 and TRBJ2-3; the D gene is possibly TRBD1 (6 bases). CDR1 SGHNT and CDR2 YYREEE come from the germline V gene (reference sequence). The length of the CDR3 is 13 residues. CDR3 residues: CVSSLYRADTQYF. Here the CDR3 DNA reads TGTGTCAGCAGCTTGTACAGGGCAGATACGCAGTATTTT.

The genes are TRBV2 and TRBJ1-5, with D possibly being TRBD1 (5 bases). Germline loops: CDR1 SNHLY, CDR2 FYNNEI. The CDR3 contains 13 residues. V was trimmed by 3 bases and J by 6 bases, leaving 9 bases between them. CDR3 DNA sequence: TGTGCCAGCAGTGACACCGGGGGTCAGCCCCAGCATTTT. Encoded protein: CASSDTGGQPQHF.

This chain links TRBV5-1 with TRBJ1-5; D remains ambiguous. The CDR3 is made up of 15 amino acids. V was trimmed by 0 bases and J by 0 bases, leaving 7 bases between them. Per the germline V gene, CDR1 is SGHRS and CDR2 is YFSETQ. In nucleotides, the CDR3 is TGCGCCAGCAGCTTGGTGGGCGATAGCAATCAGCCCCAGCATTTT. Protein product: CASSLVGDSNQPQHF.

This chain joins TRBV27 and TRBJ1-1; no clear D gene. Germline V gives CDR1 MNHEY, CDR2 SMNVEV (reference sequence). V lost 7 bases, J lost 11 bases, and 20 bases lay in between. The CDR3 is 13 amino acids. The CDR3 spells CASKHSGEPSAFF. In nucleotides, the CDR3 is TGTGCCAGCAAACACAGTGGGGAGCCCTCGGCTTTCTTT.

The genes are TRBV5-5 and TRBJ2-2; a weak D match, TRBD1 (6 bases). Germline-derived CDR1 and CDR2 are SGHKS and YYEKEE (reference sequence). Trimming shortened V by 1 base and J by 2 bases, and 12 bases separated the two germline ends. The length of the CDR3 is 16 residues. The CDR3 sequence: CASSLTWTANTGELFF. For the CDR3, the DNA is TGTGCCAGCAGCTTGACCTGGACAGCCAACACCGGGGAGCTGTTTTTT.

This chain connects TRBV12-3 or TRBV12-4 to TRBJ2-3; D uncertain. This CDR3 has 11 residues. With 10 bases removed from V and 6 bases from J, the gap between germline ends came to 11 bases. CDR3 protein: CATRWLDTQYF. The CDR3 DNA reads TGTGCCACCCGGTGGTTGGATACGCAGTATTTT.

The chain recombines TRBV29-1 with TRBJ2-3, with TRBD2 matching over 13 bases. From germline, CDR1 is SQVTM and CDR2 ANQGSEA. This CDR3 contains 15 residues. V was pared by 1 base and J by 6 bases, with 4 bases of the junction left unmatched. The CDR3 DNA sequence: TGCAGCGTTGAAGGGGGACTAGCGGGAACGGATACGCAGTATTTT. Residues: CSVEGGLAGTDTQYF.

This clone came up once. V gene TRBV6-6 combines with J gene TRBJ2-1, with 7 bases matching TRBD2. V dropped 11 bases and J dropped 0; count of bases not matched to a gene: 10. CDR1 is MNHNY, CDR2 SVGAGI, per germline (reference sequence). CDR3 size: 15 residues. In DNA, the CDR3 is TGTGCCGGGGCCTTCGGCGGGAGCTCCTACAATGAGCAGTTCTTC. As protein: CAGAFGGSSYNEQFF.

The chain employs TRBV24-1 and TRBJ2-1; tentative D call: TRBD1 (6 bases). Trimming cost V 7 bases and J 4 bases, with 16 bases left between them. The CDR3 consists of 15 residues. Germline V lookup: CDR1 KGHDR, CDR2 SFDVKD. CDR3 nucleotide sequence: TGTGCCACCAGCCTCCGGGACAAATTATACAATGAGCAGTTCTTC. As protein: CATSLRDKLYNEQFF.

The CDR3 DNA reads as TGTGCCAGCTCACTCGGGACTTCCTCCGGGCCTCACTATGGCTACACCTTC. Translating it yields CASSLGTSSGPHYGYTF. The rearrangement joins TRBV18 to TRBJ1-2; D is perhaps TRBD1 (5 bases). CDR1 and CDR2 (germline): KGHSH, LQKENI. Deletions cut 4 bases from V and 3 bases from J, with 21 bases between. This CDR3 has 17 residues.

The J gene is TRBJ1-3, the V gene TRBV5-4; no firm D call. CDR1 and CDR2 from the germline V gene are SGHNT and YYREEE (reference sequence). V was shortened by 0 bases and J by 4 bases, with 11 bases between the two germline ends. There are 15 residues in the CDR3. This chain's CDR3 is CASSLGGPRGNTIYF. CDR3 sequence (DNA): TGTGCCAGCAGCTTGGGAGGGCCGAGAGGAAACACCATATATTTT. The full variable domain, with the rest looked up from reference TRBV5-4 and TRBJ1-3, is ETGVTQSPTHLIKTRGQQVTLRCSSQSGHNTVSWYQQALGQGPQFIFQYYREEENGRGNFPPRFSGLQFPNYSSELNVNALELDDSALYLCASSLGGPRGNTIYFGEGSWLTVV.

CDR3 bases: TGTGCCAGCAGCTTTACCGGGTTCACTGAAGCTTTCTTT. It specifies CASSFTGFTEAFF. This sequence joins TRBV7-9 and TRBJ1-1; D call uncertain. Germline values: CDR1 SEHNR, CDR2 FQNEAQ (reference sequence). Trimming shortened V by 3 bases and J by 4 bases, and 9 bases separated the two germline ends. The CDR3 has 13 residues.

This sequence joins TRBV2 and TRBJ2-3; 10 nucleotides agree with TRBD2. Germline trimming cut 6 bases from V and 4 bases from J; bases unmatched to any gene: 10. This CDR3 region has 16 residues. Germline V CDR1 and CDR2: SNHLY, FYNNEI. The CDR3 DNA reads as TGTGCCAGCAGGGTCCACAGCGGGGGGGTTGCAGATACGCAGTATTTT. This codes for CASRVHSGGVADTQYF. Looking up the rest from reference TRBV2 and TRBJ2-3 gives the full variable domain: EPEVTQTPSHQVTQMGQEVILRCVPISNHLYFYWYRQILGQKVEFLVSFYNNEISEKSEIFDDQFSVERPDGSNFTLKIRSTKLEDSAMYFCASRVHSGGVADTQYFGPGTRLTVL.

This clone has just a few counts. Additional DNA sequences in this sample encode the identical CDR3. V and J are TRBV18 and TRBJ2-1, with D possibly TRBD1 on 6 matching bases. In germline, CDR1 is KGHSH, CDR2 LQKENI. Trimming shortened V by 3 bases and J by 6 bases, and 18 bases separated the two germline ends. This CDR3 is 16 amino acids long. The CDR3 DNA reads TGTGCCAGCTCACCCAAACCCATTACAGGGATCAATGAGCAGTTCTTC. This gives the protein CASSPKPITGINEQFF.